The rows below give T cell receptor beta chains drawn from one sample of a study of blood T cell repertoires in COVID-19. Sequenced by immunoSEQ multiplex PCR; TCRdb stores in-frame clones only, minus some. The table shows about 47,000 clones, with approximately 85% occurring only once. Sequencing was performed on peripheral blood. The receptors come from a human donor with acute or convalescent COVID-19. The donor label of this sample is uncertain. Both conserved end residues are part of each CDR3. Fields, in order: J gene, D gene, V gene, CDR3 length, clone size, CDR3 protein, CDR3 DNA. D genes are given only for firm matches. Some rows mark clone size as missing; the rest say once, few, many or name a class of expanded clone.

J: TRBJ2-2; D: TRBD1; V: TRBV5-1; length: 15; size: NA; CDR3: CATGPGQGAPGELFF; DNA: TGCGCCACGGGACCGGGACAGGGGGCCCCCGGGGAGCTGTTTTTT
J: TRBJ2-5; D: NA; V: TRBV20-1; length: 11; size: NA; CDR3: CSVQGGETQYF; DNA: TGCAGTGTTCAGGGGGGAGAGACCCAGTACTTC
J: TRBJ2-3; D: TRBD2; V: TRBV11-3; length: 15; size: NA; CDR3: CASSQRGGNTDTQYF; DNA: TGTGCCAGCAGCCAGCGGGGGGGAAACACAGATACGCAGTATTTT
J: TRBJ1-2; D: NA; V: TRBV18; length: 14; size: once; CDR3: CASSPPGDFYGYTF; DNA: TGTGCCAGCTCACCACCGGGAGATTTCTATGGCTACACCTTC
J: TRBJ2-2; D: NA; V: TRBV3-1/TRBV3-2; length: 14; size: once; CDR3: CASSPPPSTGELFF; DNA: TGTGCCAGCAGCCCTCCTCCTTCTACCGGGGAGCTGTTTTTT
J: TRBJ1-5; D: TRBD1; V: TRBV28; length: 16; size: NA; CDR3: CASSRPGQGPDQPQHF; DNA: TGTGCCAGCAGCCGCCCGGGACAGGGGCCAGATCAGCCCCAGCATTTT
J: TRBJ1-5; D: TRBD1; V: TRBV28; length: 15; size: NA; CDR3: CASSLSGQDFRPQHF; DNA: TGTGCCAGCAGTTTGTCGGGACAGGACTTTCGGCCCCAGCATTTT
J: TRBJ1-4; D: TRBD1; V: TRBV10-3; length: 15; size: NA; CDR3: CAISRQGRGNEKLFF; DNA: TGTGCCATCAGTCGACAGGGGCGAGGAAATGAAAAACTGTTTTTT
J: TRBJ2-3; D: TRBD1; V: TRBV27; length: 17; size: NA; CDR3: CASSLAGTGGLTDTQYF; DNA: TGTGCCAGCAGTTTAGCCGGGACAGGGGGCCTCACAGATACGCAGTATTTT
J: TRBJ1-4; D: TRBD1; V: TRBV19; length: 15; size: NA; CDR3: CASSIGLGTGEKLFF; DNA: TGTGCCAGTAGTATCGGTCTAGGGACAGGTGAAAAACTGTTTTTT
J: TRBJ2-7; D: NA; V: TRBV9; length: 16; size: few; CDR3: CASNPSSFNSLDEQYF; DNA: TGTGCCAGCAACCCGTCCTCGTTCAACTCTTTAGACGAGCAGTACTTC
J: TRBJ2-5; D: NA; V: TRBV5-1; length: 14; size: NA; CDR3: CASSLKSGEETQYF; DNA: TGCGCCAGCAGCTTGAAGTCGGGGGAAGAGACCCAGTACTTC
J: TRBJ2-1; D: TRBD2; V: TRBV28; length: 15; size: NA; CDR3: CASSPPGGGGNEQFF; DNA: TGTGCCAGCAGTCCTCCTGGGGGGGGAGGGAATGAGCAGTTCTTC
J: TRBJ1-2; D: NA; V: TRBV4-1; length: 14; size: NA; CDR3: CASSPAGNNYGYTF; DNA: TGCGCCAGCAGCCCCGCCGGGAATAACTATGGCTACACCTTC
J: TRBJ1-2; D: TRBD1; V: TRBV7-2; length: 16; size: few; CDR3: CASSLHTTGQGYGYTF; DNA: TGTGCCAGCAGCTTACACACCACCGGACAGGGGTATGGCTACACCTTC
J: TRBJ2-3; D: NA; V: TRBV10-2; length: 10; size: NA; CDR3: CASSESGQYF; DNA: TGCGCCAGCAGTGAGTCGGGACAATATTTT
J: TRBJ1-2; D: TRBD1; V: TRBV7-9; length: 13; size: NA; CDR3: CAGSTGGRNGYTF; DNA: TGTGCCGGATCGACAGGGGGAAGGAATGGCTACACCTTC
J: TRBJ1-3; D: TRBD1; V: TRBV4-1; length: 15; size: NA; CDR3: CASSQRTGPLNTIYF; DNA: TGCGCCAGCAGCCAGAGGACAGGGCCCCTAAACACCATATATTTT
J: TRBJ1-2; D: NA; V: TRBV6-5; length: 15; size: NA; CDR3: CASSPGGDSVYGYTF; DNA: TGTGCCAGCAGTCCGGGGGGTGACAGCGTCTATGGCTACACCTTC
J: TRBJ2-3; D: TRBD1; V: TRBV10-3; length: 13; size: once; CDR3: CAIWTGGTDTQYF; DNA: TGTGCCATTTGGACAGGGGGCACAGATACGCAGTATTTT
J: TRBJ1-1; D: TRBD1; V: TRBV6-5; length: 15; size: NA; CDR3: CASSHAGQGRTEAFF; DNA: TGTGCCAGCAGCCACGCCGGACAGGGAAGGACTGAAGCTTTCTTT
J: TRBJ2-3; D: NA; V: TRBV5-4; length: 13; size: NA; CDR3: CASSLGQSDTQYF; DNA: TGTGCCAGCAGCTTGGGTCAATCAGATACGCAGTATTTT
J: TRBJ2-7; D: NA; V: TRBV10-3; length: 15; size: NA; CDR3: CAISSTQGLSYEQYF; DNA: TGTGCCATCAGTTCCACCCAGGGACTCTCCTACGAGCAGTACTTC
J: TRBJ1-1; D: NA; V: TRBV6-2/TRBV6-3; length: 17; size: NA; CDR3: CASSLYSGPEGNTEAFF; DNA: TGTGCCAGCAGTCTATACTCCGGCCCCGAGGGGAACACTGAAGCTTTCTTT
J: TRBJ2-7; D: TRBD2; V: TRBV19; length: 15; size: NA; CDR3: CASSMVGGGPYEQYF; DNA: TGTGCCAGTAGTATGGTGGGGGGAGGGCCCTACGAGCAGTACTTC
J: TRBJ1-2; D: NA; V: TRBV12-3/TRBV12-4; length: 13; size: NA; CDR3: CASRGAGNPGYTF; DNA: TGTGCCAGCAGGGGGGCCGGGAACCCTGGCTACACCTTC
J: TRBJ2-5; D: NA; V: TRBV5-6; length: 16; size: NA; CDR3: CASSSELVSVTETQYF; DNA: TGTGCCAGCAGCTCGGAGCTTGTTAGCGTCACAGAGACCCAGTACTTC
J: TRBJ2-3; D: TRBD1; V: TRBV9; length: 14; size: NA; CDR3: CASSQDQGADTQYF; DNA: TGTGCCAGCAGCCAGGATCAGGGGGCGGATACGCAGTATTTT
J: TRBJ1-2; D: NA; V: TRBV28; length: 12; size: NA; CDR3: CASSAGLFGYTF; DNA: TGTGCCAGCAGTGCAGGGTTGTTTGGCTACACCTTC
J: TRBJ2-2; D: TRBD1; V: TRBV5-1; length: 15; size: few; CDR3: CASSFVAGGPGELFF; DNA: TGCGCCAGCAGCTTCGTAGCAGGGGGCCCCGGGGAGCTGTTTTTT
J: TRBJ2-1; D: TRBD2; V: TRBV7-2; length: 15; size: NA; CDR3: CASSSLAGAINEQFF; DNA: TGTGCCAGCAGCTCGCTAGCGGGAGCCATCAATGAGCAGTTCTTC
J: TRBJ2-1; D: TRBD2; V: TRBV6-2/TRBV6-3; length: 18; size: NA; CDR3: CASSFGTSGILSHNEQFF; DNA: TGTGCCAGCAGTTTTGGGACTAGCGGGATCCTATCCCACAATGAGCAGTTCTTC
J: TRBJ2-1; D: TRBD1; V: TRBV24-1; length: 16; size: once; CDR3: CATSDSGQGDYNEQFF; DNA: TGTGCCACCAGTGATTCCGGACAGGGAGACTACAATGAGCAGTTCTTC
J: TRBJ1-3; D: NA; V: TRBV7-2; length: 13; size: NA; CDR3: CASSPGDGNTIYF; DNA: TGTGCCAGCAGCCCAGGGGATGGGAACACCATATATTTT
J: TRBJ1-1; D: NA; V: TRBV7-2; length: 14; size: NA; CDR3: CASSFSQSRTEAFF; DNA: TGTGCCAGCAGCTTTTCTCAATCGAGGACTGAAGCTTTCTTT
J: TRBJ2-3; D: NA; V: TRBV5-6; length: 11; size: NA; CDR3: CASSSGDTQYF; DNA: TGTGCCAGCAGCTCCGGAGATACGCAGTATTTT
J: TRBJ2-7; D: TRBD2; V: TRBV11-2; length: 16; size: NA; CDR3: CASSLVSGGGQSIWYF; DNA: TGTGCCAGCAGCTTAGTCTCGGGGGGGGGCCAGTCGATATGGTACTTC
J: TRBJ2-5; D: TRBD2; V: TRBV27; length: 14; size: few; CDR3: CASSPRGEGKTQYF; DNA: TGTGCCAGCAGTCCACGGGGGGAGGGCAAGACCCAGTACTTC
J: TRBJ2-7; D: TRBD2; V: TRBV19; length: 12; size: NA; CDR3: CASSTSGFEQYF; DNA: TGTGCCAGTAGTACTAGCGGGTTCGAGCAGTACTTC
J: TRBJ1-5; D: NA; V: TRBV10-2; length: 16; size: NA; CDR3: CASSEWGLTGNQPQHF; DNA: TGCGCCAGCAGTGAGTGGGGCCTCACGGGCAATCAGCCCCAGCATTTT
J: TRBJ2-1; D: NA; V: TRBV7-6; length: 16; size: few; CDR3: CASSRSELRSYNEQFF; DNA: TGTGCCAGCAGCCGTAGCGAACTCCGCTCCTACAATGAGCAGTTCTTC
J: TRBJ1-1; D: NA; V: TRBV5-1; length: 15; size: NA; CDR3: CASTLDAGARTEAFF; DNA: TGCGCCAGCACCCTGGACGCGGGGGCTCGGACTGAAGCTTTCTTT
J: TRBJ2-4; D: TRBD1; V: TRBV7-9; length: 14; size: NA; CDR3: CASSLATGTNIQYF; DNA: TGTGCCAGCAGCTTAGCGACAGGGACAAACATTCAGTACTTC
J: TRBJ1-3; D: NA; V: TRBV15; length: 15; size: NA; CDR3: CATSPRGGHGNTIYF; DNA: TGTGCCACCAGCCCACGCGGCGGGCACGGAAACACCATATATTTT
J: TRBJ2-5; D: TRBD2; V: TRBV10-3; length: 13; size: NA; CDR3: CAIRGLAEETQYF; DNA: TGTGCCATCAGGGGACTAGCGGAAGAGACCCAGTACTTC
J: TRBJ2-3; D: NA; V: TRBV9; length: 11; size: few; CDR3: CASSALDTQYF; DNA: TGTGCCAGCAGCGCGTTAGATACGCAGTATTTT
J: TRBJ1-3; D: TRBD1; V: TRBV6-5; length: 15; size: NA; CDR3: CASKVGTGLANTIYF; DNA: TGTGCCAGCAAGGTGGGGACAGGATTGGCAAACACCATATATTTT
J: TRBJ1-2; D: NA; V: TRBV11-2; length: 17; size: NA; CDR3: CASSHIAGWSSNYGYTF; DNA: TGTGCCAGCAGCCACATAGCGGGTTGGTCTTCTAACTATGGCTACACCTTC
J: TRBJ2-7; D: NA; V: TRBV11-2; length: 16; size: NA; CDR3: CASSYQGASGGYEQYF; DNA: TGTGCCAGCAGCTACCAGGGGGCTAGCGGTGGGTACGAGCAGTACTTC
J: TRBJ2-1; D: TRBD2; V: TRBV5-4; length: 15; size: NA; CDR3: CASSTTSNPANEQFF; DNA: TGTGCCAGCAGCACGACTAGCAACCCCGCCAATGAGCAGTTCTTC
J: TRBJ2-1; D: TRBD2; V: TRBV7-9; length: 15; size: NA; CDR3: CASSLGIAGVEEQFF; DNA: TGTGCCAGCAGCTTAGGAATAGCGGGAGTAGAGGAGCAGTTCTTC
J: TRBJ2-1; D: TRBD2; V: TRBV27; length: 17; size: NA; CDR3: CASSLLPLAGDWGEQFF; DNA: TGTGCCAGCAGTTTACTCCCGCTAGCGGGAGATTGGGGTGAGCAGTTCTTC
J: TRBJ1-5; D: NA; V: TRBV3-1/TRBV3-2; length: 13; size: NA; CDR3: CASSQGRDQPQHF; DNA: TGTGCCAGCAGCCAAGGCAGGGATCAGCCCCAGCATTTT
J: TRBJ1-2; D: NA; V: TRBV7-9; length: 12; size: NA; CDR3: CASSPHNYGYTF; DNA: TGTGCCAGCAGCCCCCATAACTATGGCTACACCTTC
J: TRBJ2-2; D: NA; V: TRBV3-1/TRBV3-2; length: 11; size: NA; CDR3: CASSQAVELFF; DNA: TGTGCCAGCAGCCAGGCCGTGGAGCTGTTTTTT
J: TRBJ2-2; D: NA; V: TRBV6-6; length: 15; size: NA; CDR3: CASSLQYAEAGELFF; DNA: TGTGCCAGCAGTCTCCAATACGCAGAGGCCGGGGAGCTGTTTTTT
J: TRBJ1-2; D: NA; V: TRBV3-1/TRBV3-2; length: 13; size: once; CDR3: CASSPTENYGYTF; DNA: TGTGCCAGCAGCCCGACAGAAAACTATGGCTACACCTTC
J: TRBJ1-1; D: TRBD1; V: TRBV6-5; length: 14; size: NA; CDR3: CASSRTGVGTEAFF; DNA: TGTGCCAGCAGTCGGACAGGGGTAGGAACTGAAGCTTTCTTT
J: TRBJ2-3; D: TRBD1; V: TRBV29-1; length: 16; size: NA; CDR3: CSVEDPKQGGTDTQYF; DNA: TGCAGCGTTGAAGACCCGAAACAGGGGGGAACGGATACGCAGTATTTT